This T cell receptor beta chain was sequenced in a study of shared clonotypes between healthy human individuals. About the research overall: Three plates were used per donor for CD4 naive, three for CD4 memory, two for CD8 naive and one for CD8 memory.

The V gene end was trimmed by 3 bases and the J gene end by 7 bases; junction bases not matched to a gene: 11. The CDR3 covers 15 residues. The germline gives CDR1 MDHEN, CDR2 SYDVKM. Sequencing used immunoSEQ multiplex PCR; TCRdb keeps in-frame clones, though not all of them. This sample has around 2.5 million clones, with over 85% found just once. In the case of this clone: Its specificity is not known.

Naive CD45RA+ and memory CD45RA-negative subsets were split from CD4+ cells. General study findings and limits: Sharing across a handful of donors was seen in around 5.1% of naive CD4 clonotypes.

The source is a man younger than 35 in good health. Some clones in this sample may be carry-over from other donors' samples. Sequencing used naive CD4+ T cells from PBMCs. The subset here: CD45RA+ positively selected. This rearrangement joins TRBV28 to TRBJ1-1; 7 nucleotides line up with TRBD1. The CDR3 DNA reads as TGTGCCAGCAGTTTGGGAAAGGGGGCATGGAGTGAAGCTTTCTTT. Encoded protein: CASSLGKGAWSEAFF.